This is a list of T cell receptor beta chains from one sample in a study of cytomegalovirus exposure and HLA in healthy donors. Method: immunoSEQ multiplex PCR; TCRdb's copy keeps in-frame clones and lacks some. The repertoire holds about 130,000 clones, with about 71% as singletons. Sequencing was carried out using PBMCs. Receptors were obtained from a woman in her forties or fifties in good health and CMV-seronegative. Each CDR3 is given with its conserved first and last residue. The order of the fields is D gene, V gene, CDR3 length, clone size, J gene, CDR3 protein, CDR3 DNA. D genes are given only for firm matches. Size values are once, few and many counts, or a class for expanded clones, and some rows have none.

D gene: -
V gene: TRBV21-1
CDR3 length: 15
clone size: -
J gene: TRBJ1-4
CDR3 protein: CASSKYEVDGEKLFF
CDR3 DNA: TGTGCCAGCAGCAAATATGAGGTTGACGGGGAAAAACTGTTTTTT

D gene: -
V gene: TRBV29-1
CDR3 length: 14
clone size: -
J gene: TRBJ2-7
CDR3 protein: CSVEDRGQGYEQYF
CDR3 DNA: TGCAGCGTTGAAGATAGAGGCCAGGGCTACGAGCAGTACTTC

D gene: TRBD2
V gene: TRBV9
CDR3 length: 15
clone size: few
J gene: TRBJ2-1
CDR3 protein: CASSYGLATDNEQFF
CDR3 DNA: TGTGCCAGCAGCTATGGACTAGCGACGGACAATGAGCAGTTCTTC

D gene: -
V gene: TRBV28
CDR3 length: 16
clone size: -
J gene: TRBJ2-3
CDR3 protein: CASTPPPGTSTDTQYF
CDR3 DNA: TGTGCCAGCACCCCGCCTCCGGGGACTAGCACAGATACGCAGTATTTT

D gene: TRBD1
V gene: TRBV5-6
CDR3 length: 13
clone size: once
J gene: TRBJ2-7
CDR3 protein: CASSVDRDYEQYF
CDR3 DNA: TGTGCCAGCAGCGTGGACAGGGACTACGAGCAGTACTTC

D gene: TRBD2
V gene: TRBV5-1
CDR3 length: 16
clone size: -
J gene: TRBJ2-1
CDR3 protein: CASSLWGGELYNEQFF
CDR3 DNA: TGCGCCAGCAGCTTGTGGGGGGGAGAGCTTTACAATGAGCAGTTCTTC

D gene: -
V gene: TRBV29-1
CDR3 length: 14
clone size: once
J gene: TRBJ1-5
CDR3 protein: CSVSTQPGDQPQHF
CDR3 DNA: TGCAGCGTTTCTACACAGCCGGGGGATCAGCCCCAGCATTTT

D gene: TRBD1
V gene: TRBV5-6
CDR3 length: 16
clone size: -
J gene: TRBJ2-5
CDR3 protein: CASSREGQGYQETQYF
CDR3 DNA: TGTGCCAGCAGCAGAGAGGGACAGGGGTACCAAGAGACCCAGTACTTC

D gene: TRBD1
V gene: TRBV10-1
CDR3 length: 15
clone size: -
J gene: TRBJ2-3
CDR3 protein: CARQPGQGRTDTQYF
CDR3 DNA: TGCGCCAGGCAACCGGGACAGGGACGCACAGATACGCAGTATTTT

D gene: TRBD2
V gene: TRBV7-2
CDR3 length: 15
clone size: -
J gene: TRBJ2-3
CDR3 protein: CASSLLAGLTDTQYF
CDR3 DNA: TGTGCCAGCAGCTTATTAGCGGGGCTCACAGATACGCAGTATTTT

D gene: TRBD1
V gene: TRBV2
CDR3 length: 14
clone size: -
J gene: TRBJ1-2
CDR3 protein: CASSGYRGLDGYTF
CDR3 DNA: TGTGCCAGCAGTGGATACAGGGGGCTCGATGGCTACACCTTC

D gene: -
V gene: TRBV4-1
CDR3 length: 15
clone size: -
J gene: TRBJ1-4
CDR3 protein: CASSQVQGLWEKLFF
CDR3 DNA: TGCGCCAGCAGCCAAGTTCAGGGGTTGTGGGAAAAACTGTTTTTT

D gene: -
V gene: TRBV19
CDR3 length: 14
clone size: -
J gene: TRBJ1-1
CDR3 protein: CASTVRDTLLEAFF
CDR3 DNA: TGTGCCAGCACAGTACGGGACACTCTTCTTGAAGCTTTCTTT

D gene: TRBD2
V gene: TRBV11-2
CDR3 length: 15
clone size: few
J gene: TRBJ2-1
CDR3 protein: CASSEGTSGMNEQFF
CDR3 DNA: TGTGCCAGCAGCGAAGGGACTAGCGGGATGAATGAGCAGTTCTTC

D gene: TRBD1
V gene: TRBV5-6
CDR3 length: 15
clone size: -
J gene: TRBJ2-7
CDR3 protein: CASSCAGTGENEQYF
CDR3 DNA: TGTGCCAGCAGCTGTGCCGGGACAGGGGAGAACGAGCAGTACTTC

D gene: -
V gene: TRBV5-4
CDR3 length: 14
clone size: -
J gene: TRBJ1-3
CDR3 protein: CASSLESSGNTIYF
CDR3 DNA: TGTGCCAGCAGCTTGGAGAGCTCTGGAAACACCATATATTTT

D gene: -
V gene: TRBV9
CDR3 length: 17
clone size: once
J gene: TRBJ2-1
CDR3 protein: CASSVESTRSSYNEQFF
CDR3 DNA: TGTGCCAGCAGCGTAGAATCCACTCGAAGCTCCTACAATGAGCAGTTCTTC

D gene: TRBD1
V gene: TRBV7-9
CDR3 length: 14
clone size: few
J gene: TRBJ1-5
CDR3 protein: CASSGGTGRQPQHF
CDR3 DNA: TGTGCCAGCAGCGGAGGGACAGGGCGTCAGCCCCAGCATTTT

D gene: TRBD1
V gene: TRBV5-6
CDR3 length: 14
clone size: -
J gene: TRBJ1-5
CDR3 protein: CASSSGTGYQPQHF
CDR3 DNA: TGTGCCAGCAGCAGTGGGACAGGGTACCAGCCCCAGCACTTT

D gene: -
V gene: TRBV4-3
CDR3 length: 16
clone size: -
J gene: TRBJ2-5
CDR3 protein: CASSQAAGSGGETQYF
CDR3 DNA: TGCGCCAGCAGCCAAGCGGCGGGGTCAGGGGGGGAGACCCAGTACTTC

D gene: -
V gene: TRBV7-9
CDR3 length: 15
clone size: -
J gene: TRBJ2-5
CDR3 protein: CASRGPDYAQETQYF
CDR3 DNA: TGTGCCAGCAGGGGCCCGGACTACGCACAAGAGACCCAGTACTTC

D gene: TRBD2
V gene: TRBV9
CDR3 length: 15
clone size: -
J gene: TRBJ2-1
CDR3 protein: CASSVAGGLGNEQFF
CDR3 DNA: TGTGCCAGCAGCGTAGCGGGAGGCCTGGGGAATGAGCAGTTCTTC

D gene: -
V gene: TRBV6-1
CDR3 length: 14
clone size: -
J gene: TRBJ1-1
CDR3 protein: CASSAGTRNTEAFF
CDR3 DNA: TGTGCCAGCAGCGCCGGGACAAGGAACACTGAAGCTTTCTTT

D gene: -
V gene: TRBV19
CDR3 length: 12
clone size: few
J gene: TRBJ2-7
CDR3 protein: CASRSRGREQYF
CDR3 DNA: TGTGCCAGTAGGAGCAGGGGAAGGGAGCAGTACTTC

D gene: TRBD1
V gene: TRBV6-1
CDR3 length: 15
clone size: -
J gene: TRBJ2-7
CDR3 protein: CASTPGPGQVSEQYF
CDR3 DNA: TGTGCCAGCACCCCGGGGCCCGGACAGGTGAGCGAGCAGTACTTC

D gene: TRBD2
V gene: TRBV19
CDR3 length: 17
clone size: once
J gene: TRBJ2-1
CDR3 protein: CATTGLAGSTAYNEQFF
CDR3 DNA: TGTGCCACCACAGGACTAGCGGGATCCACTGCCTACAATGAGCAGTTCTTC

D gene: -
V gene: TRBV6-1
CDR3 length: 15
clone size: once
J gene: TRBJ2-1
CDR3 protein: CASSEEGVNYNEQFF
CDR3 DNA: TGTGCCAGCAGTGAAGAGGGGGTAAACTACAATGAGCAGTTCTTC

D gene: -
V gene: TRBV7-9
CDR3 length: 13
clone size: -
J gene: TRBJ2-3
CDR3 protein: CSELGGSTDTQYF
CDR3 DNA: TGTTCCGAATTAGGCGGGAGCACAGATACGCAGTATTTT

D gene: TRBD2
V gene: TRBV5-1
CDR3 length: 13
clone size: once
J gene: TRBJ2-1
CDR3 protein: CASTLAGSNEQFF
CDR3 DNA: TGCGCCAGCACCCTAGCGGGGTCCAATGAGCAGTTCTTC

D gene: -
V gene: TRBV6-5
CDR3 length: 13
clone size: -
J gene: TRBJ1-5
CDR3 protein: CASSEAFGQPQHF
CDR3 DNA: TGTGCCAGCAGTGAAGCTTTCGGTCAGCCCCAGCATTTT

D gene: TRBD2
V gene: TRBV5-4
CDR3 length: 16
clone size: -
J gene: TRBJ2-2
CDR3 protein: CASSLGAGALAGELFF
CDR3 DNA: TGTGCCAGCAGCCTAGGGGCGGGAGCCCTCGCCGGGGAGCTGTTTTTT

D gene: -
V gene: TRBV6-1
CDR3 length: 14
clone size: -
J gene: TRBJ1-1
CDR3 protein: CASSEWRTNTEAFF
CDR3 DNA: TGTGCCAGCAGTGAATGGAGGACGAACACTGAAGCTTTCTTT

D gene: -
V gene: TRBV14
CDR3 length: 15
clone size: -
J gene: TRBJ2-7
CDR3 protein: CASSQGAGAPYEQYF
CDR3 DNA: TGTGCCAGCAGCCAAGGAGCAGGGGCCCCCTACGAGCAGTACTTC

D gene: -
V gene: TRBV5-6
CDR3 length: 16
clone size: -
J gene: TRBJ1-4
CDR3 protein: CASSLYFRVPAAELFF
CDR3 DNA: TGTGCCAGCAGCTTATACTTCCGGGTACCCGCTGCAGAACTGTTTTTT

D gene: -
V gene: TRBV20-1
CDR3 length: 11
clone size: few
J gene: TRBJ2-7
CDR3 protein: CSAREGRILYF
CDR3 DNA: TGCAGTGCTAGAGAAGGGAGGATTCTGTACTTC

D gene: -
V gene: TRBV6-6
CDR3 length: 14
clone size: -
J gene: TRBJ1-2
CDR3 protein: CASSYSSSNYGYTF
CDR3 DNA: TGTGCCAGCAGTTACTCGAGTTCTAACTATGGCTACACCTTC

D gene: -
V gene: TRBV2
CDR3 length: 12
clone size: few
J gene: TRBJ2-2
CDR3 protein: CASSVNTGELFF
CDR3 DNA: TGTGCCAGCAGCGTGAACACCGGGGAGCTGTTTTTT

D gene: -
V gene: TRBV27
CDR3 length: 14
clone size: -
J gene: TRBJ1-1
CDR3 protein: CASRLGRANTEAFF
CDR3 DNA: TGTGCCAGCAGGCTCGGGCGGGCGAACACTGAAGCTTTCTTT

D gene: TRBD1
V gene: TRBV19
CDR3 length: 13
clone size: once
J gene: TRBJ1-1
CDR3 protein: CASSEQGGTEAFF
CDR3 DNA: TGTGCCAGTAGTGAACAGGGGGGCACTGAAGCTTTCTTT

D gene: -
V gene: TRBV30
CDR3 length: 12
clone size: -
J gene: TRBJ1-2
CDR3 protein: CAWATGNYGYTF
CDR3 DNA: TGTGCCTGGGCGACGGGTAACTATGGCTACACCTTC

D gene: TRBD2
V gene: TRBV28
CDR3 length: 15
clone size: -
J gene: TRBJ2-2
CDR3 protein: CASIGAGAGTGELFF
CDR3 DNA: TGTGCCAGCATTGGAGCGGGAGCGGGCACCGGGGAGCTGTTTTTT

D gene: TRBD1
V gene: TRBV19
CDR3 length: 14
clone size: -
J gene: TRBJ2-7
CDR3 protein: CASSPGTGDYEQYF
CDR3 DNA: TGTGCCAGTAGCCCCGGGACAGGGGACTACGAGCAGTACTTC

D gene: TRBD2
V gene: TRBV4-1
CDR3 length: 15
clone size: -
J gene: TRBJ2-5
CDR3 protein: CASSQPGLGQETQYF
CDR3 DNA: TGCGCCAGCAGCCAGCCGGGACTAGGACAAGAGACCCAGTACTTC

D gene: TRBD1
V gene: TRBV29-1
CDR3 length: 14
clone size: once
J gene: TRBJ1-1
CDR3 protein: CSVVGQGGNTEAFF
CDR3 DNA: TGCAGCGTTGTAGGACAGGGGGGGAACACTGAAGCTTTCTTT

D gene: TRBD1
V gene: TRBV7-2
CDR3 length: 15
clone size: -
J gene: TRBJ1-2
CDR3 protein: CASSLGRQGLGGYTF
CDR3 DNA: TGTGCCAGCAGCTTAGGGCGACAGGGTTTAGGTGGCTACACCTTC

D gene: TRBD1
V gene: TRBV19
CDR3 length: 15
clone size: -
J gene: TRBJ2-7
CDR3 protein: CASSSGTGMTYEQYF
CDR3 DNA: TGTGCCAGTAGTTCGGGGACAGGGATGACCTACGAGCAGTACTTC

D gene: -
V gene: TRBV7-9
CDR3 length: 14
clone size: -
J gene: TRBJ1-1
CDR3 protein: CSSSLVEGKAEAFF
CDR3 DNA: TGTTCCAGCAGCTTAGTTGAGGGCAAAGCTGAAGCTTTCTTT

D gene: -
V gene: TRBV11-2
CDR3 length: 15
clone size: -
J gene: TRBJ1-5
CDR3 protein: CASSSDIHSNQPQHF
CDR3 DNA: TGTGCCAGCAGCTCCGACATACATAGCAATCAGCCCCAGCATTTT

D gene: TRBD1
V gene: TRBV27
CDR3 length: 13
clone size: -
J gene: TRBJ2-3
CDR3 protein: CASSLTGADTQYF
CDR3 DNA: TGTGCCAGCAGTTTAACAGGGGCAGATACGCAGTATTTT

D gene: TRBD2
V gene: TRBV28
CDR3 length: 19
clone size: -
J gene: TRBJ2-5
CDR3 protein: CASSPPGLAGGKDQETQYF
CDR3 DNA: TGTGCCAGCAGTCCTCCGGGACTAGCGGGAGGTAAGGACCAAGAGACCCAGTACTTC

D gene: -
V gene: TRBV7-6
CDR3 length: 14
clone size: -
J gene: TRBJ1-1
CDR3 protein: CASSLAAGKAEAFF
CDR3 DNA: TGTGCCAGCAGCTTAGCCGCAGGGAAGGCTGAAGCTTTCTTT

D gene: TRBD1
V gene: TRBV7-3
CDR3 length: 14
clone size: -
J gene: TRBJ2-5
CDR3 protein: CASSSGQGGETQYF
CDR3 DNA: TGTGCCAGCAGCTCAGGACAGGGCGGGGAGACCCAGTACTTC

D gene: TRBD1
V gene: TRBV5-4
CDR3 length: 15
clone size: -
J gene: TRBJ1-2
CDR3 protein: CASSSWTGNAPKHTF
CDR3 DNA: TGTGCCAGCAGCTCCTGGACAGGAAATGCACCTAAACATACCTTC

D gene: TRBD2
V gene: TRBV4-3
CDR3 length: 14
clone size: -
J gene: TRBJ2-7
CDR3 protein: CASSQDRAGGPPHF
CDR3 DNA: TGCGCCAGCAGCCAAGATCGCGCGGGAGGGCCTCCGCACTTC

D gene: TRBD2
V gene: TRBV29-1
CDR3 length: 13
clone size: few
J gene: TRBJ2-1
CDR3 protein: CSAGTTSIGEQFF
CDR3 DNA: TGCAGCGCCGGGACTACTAGTATCGGTGAGCAGTTCTTC

D gene: -
V gene: TRBV30
CDR3 length: 13
clone size: -
J gene: TRBJ1-6
CDR3 protein: CAWRGRADSPLHF
CDR3 DNA: TGTGCCTGGAGGGGGAGGGCCGATTCACCCCTCCACTTT

D gene: TRBD2
V gene: TRBV13
CDR3 length: 15
clone size: -
J gene: TRBJ2-3
CDR3 protein: CASSPAREGTDTQYF
CDR3 DNA: TGTGCCAGCAGCCCAGCCAGGGAGGGGACAGATACGCAGTATTTT

D gene: -
V gene: TRBV28
CDR3 length: 16
clone size: once
J gene: TRBJ2-3
CDR3 protein: CASSLGLAGQADTQYF
CDR3 DNA: TGTGCCAGCAGTTTAGGGCTAGCGGGACAGGCAGATACGCAGTATTTT

D gene: TRBD2
V gene: TRBV7-2
CDR3 length: 16
clone size: once
J gene: TRBJ2-3
CDR3 protein: CASSLASGSRTDTQYF
CDR3 DNA: TGTGCCAGCAGCTTAGCTAGCGGGAGCCGCACAGATACGCAGTATTTT